A single sample gave rise to the 6 T cell receptor beta chains below, sequenced in a study of blood T cells in healthy people across ages. The authors ran a second PCR of about 6 to 11 cycles using a sample-barcoded 5' primer and a J-beta primer mix. Each CDR3 protein gets one entry after TCRdb re-called the 5' RACE reads with MiXCR. Among 500,000 to 700,000 distinct CDR3 sequences listed, about 30% were seen once. Sequencing was carried out using blood. The receptors come from an elderly woman in good health.

Regarding this clonotype: This sequence may be a read error, since a much larger clone differs from it by one base. The chain recombines TRBV6-6 with TRBJ2-5; 7 nucleotides align to TRBD1. The CDR3 is 13 residues long. With V trimmed by 11 bases and J by 5 bases, 11 bases remained unmatched. Germline V gives CDR1 MNHNY, CDR2 SVGAGI (reference sequence). CDR3 sequence: CAHKGAARETQYF. In nucleotides, the CDR3 is TGTGCCCACAAGGGGGCAGCTCGTGAGACCCAGTACTTC.

There are many counts of this clonotype. V usage is TRBV20-1 and J usage is TRBJ2-2, with 8 positions matching TRBD1. The CDR3 contains 15 residues. Germline loops: CDR1 DFQATT, CDR2 SNEGSKA (reference sequence). V shed 5 bases, J shed 4 bases, and the junction held 9 bases outside the gene matches. CDR3 DNA: TGCAGTGCTCAGACAGGGGAGAAGATCACCGGGGAGCTGTTTTTT. Its protein product is CSAQTGEKITGELFF.

A word on this clonotype: This may be a read error, as it is one base from a much larger clone. The chain joins TRBV9 to TRBJ1-2; D may be TRBD1 (6 bases). Germline V lookup: CDR1 SGDLS, CDR2 YYNGEE. The CDR3 contains 13 residues. CDR3 bases: TGTGCCAGCAGCGTAGCACAGGGATATGGCCACACCTTC. Protein product: CASSVAQGYGHTF. Full variable domain (rest looked up from reference TRBV9 and TRBJ1-2): DSGVTQTPKHLITATGQRVTLRCSPRSGDLSVYWYQQSLDQGLQFLIQYYNGEERAKGNILERFSAQQFPDLHSELNLSSLELGDSALYFCASSVAQGYGHTFGSGTRLTVV.

This clonotype was observed at least ten times. CDR3 nucleotide sequence: TGTGCCAGCACCGCCCCCAGGGTCCATGGCTACACCTTC. Protein: CASTAPRVHGYTF. V and J are TRBV2 and TRBJ1-2; tentative D call: TRBD1 (5 bases). Germline V gene data show CDR1 as SNHLY and CDR2 as FYNNEI. This CDR3 is 13 amino acids long. V was pared by 7 bases and J by 6 bases, with 15 bases between.

This clonotype was detected many times. J is TRBJ2-5 and V is TRBV7-2; perhaps TRBD2 as D (5 bases). The CDR3 runs 15 residues. The ends were cut back, 4 bases at V and 5 bases at J, with 17 bases in the middle. CDR1 SGHTA and CDR2 FQGNSA come from the germline V gene. Here the CDR3 DNA reads TGTGCCAGCAGCTCCCAGAGGGTGATAGGGGAGACCCAGTACTTC. It translates to CASSSQRVIGETQYF.

In this sample, this clonotype turned up many times. One base away lies a much larger clone, so this may be a sequencing read error. This chain links TRBV4-3 with TRBJ2-5, with 11 bases lining up with TRBD1. V lost 0 bases to trimming and J lost 11 bases; unmatched junction nucleotides: 8. Germline values: CDR1 LGHNA, CDR2 YSLEER. The CDR3 has 15 amino acids. The chain's CDR3 is CASSQDGTGGNEQYF. CDR3 DNA: TGCGCCAGCAGCCAAGACGGGACAGGGGGTAATGAGCAGTACTTC.